What follows are 9 T cell receptor beta chains derived from one specimen sequenced in a study of shared clonotypes between healthy human individuals. Using immunoSEQ multiplex PCR, the repertoire was profiled, and TCRdb retains in-frame clones only, with some absent. This sample has about 980,000 clones, with around 80% found just once. Sequenced input: memory CD4+ T cells sorted from blood. Subset meaning: CD45RA-negative fraction. Receptors originate from a man younger than 30 in good health.

This chain links TRBV30 with TRBJ1-6; D is unresolved. This CDR3 is 12 amino acids long. Per germline, CDR1 GTSNPN and CDR2 SVGIG (reference sequence). V lost 3 bases to trimming and J lost 9 bases, with 9 bases between them. The CDR3 DNA is TGTGCCTGGAGGGCTAATAGTTCACCCCTCCACTTT. It specifies CAWRANSSPLHF.

This clone was counted between two and nine times. This chain uses TRBV5-1 with TRBJ2-2; 7 bases fit TRBD1. After removal of 0 bases from V and 4 bases from J, the junction contained 3 bases not matched to a gene. Germline V gives CDR1 SGHRS, CDR2 YFSETQ. The CDR3 has 15 amino acids. CDR3 sequence reads: CASSLEGGSTGELFF. The CDR3 coding sequence is TGCGCCAGCAGCTTGGAAGGGGGCAGCACCGGGGAGCTGTTTTTT.

As regards this clone: The same CDR3 arises from other DNA sequences in this sample as well. This chain connects TRBV9 to TRBJ2-3; 10 positions agree with TRBD2. Germline V lookup: CDR1 SGDLS, CDR2 YYNGEE. V gave up 4 bases and J gave up 1 base; unmatched junction bases: 3. The CDR3 totals 15 residues. CDR3 sequence (DNA): TGTGCCAGCAGCCCCCTAGCGGGGGGCACAGATACGCAGTATTTT. It translates to CASSPLAGGTDTQYF.

This chain connects TRBV10-3 to TRBJ1-5, with D tentatively TRBD1 (6 bases). With 2 bases removed from V and 3 bases from J, the gap between germline ends came to 14 bases. Germline lookup yields CDR1 ENHRY and CDR2 SYGVKD. The CDR3 has 16 amino acids. For the CDR3, the DNA is TGTGCCATCAGTGAGAGCAGGGGCAGACTCAATCAGCCCCAGCATTTT. Encoded protein: CAISESRGRLNQPQHF.

Notes on this clone: This specimen includes other DNA sequences encoding the same CDR3. The chain combines TRBV5-4 with TRBJ2-5, with D possibly being TRBD2 (5 bases). The V end lost 5 bases, the J end lost 1 base, and 6 bases lay between the germline ends. The CDR3 consists of 12 residues. The germline V gene encodes CDR1 SGHNT and CDR2 YYREEE (reference sequence). CDR3 nucleotides: TGTGCCAGCAGTCGGGGCCAAGAGACCCAGTACTTC. This codes for CASSRGQETQYF.

This clone was counted only a few times. V is TRBV4-1 and J is TRBJ2-5, with D uncertain. The germline V gene has CDR1 MGHRA and CDR2 YSYEKL. This CDR3 region has 15 residues. Trimming took off 0 bases at V and 0 bases at J, with 8 bases between the two ends. CDR3: CASSQEDRYQETQYF. CDR3 coding DNA: TGCGCCAGCAGCCAAGAGGACCGGTACCAAGAGACCCAGTACTTC.

The rearrangement links TRBV18 to TRBJ2-5; TRBD2 aligns across 7 bases. The CDR3 has 18 residues. The V gene's germline CDR1 is KGHSH and CDR2 LQKENI. V lost 3 bases to trimming and J lost 4 bases; unmatched junction nucleotides: 17. The CDR3 protein is CASSPGRDYVSFGETQYF. The DNA of the CDR3 is TGTGCCAGCTCACCGGGGAGGGACTACGTAAGTTTCGGAGAGACCCAGTACTTC.

This sequence joins TRBV2 and TRBJ2-2, with D perhaps TRBD2 (6 bases). The CDR3 contains 12 residues. Germline loops: CDR1 SNHLY, CDR2 FYNNEI. V was clipped by 6 bases and J by 9 bases, with 11 bases between them. The CDR3 sequence is CASSLTRRELFF. The CDR3 DNA follows: TGTGCCAGCAGCCTGACTAGAAGGGAGCTGTTTTTT.

A single count supports this clone. The chain links TRBV7-2 to TRBJ2-1, with 9 bases fitting TRBD1. CDR3 length equals 15 residues. Germline V gene sequence: CDR1 SGHTA, CDR2 FQGNSA. V lost 3 bases to trimming and J lost 2 bases; unmatched junction nucleotides: 2. CDR3 sequence (DNA): TGTGCCAGCAGCTTCGACAGGGGGACCTACAATGAGCAGTTCTTC. Protein: CASSFDRGTYNEQFF.